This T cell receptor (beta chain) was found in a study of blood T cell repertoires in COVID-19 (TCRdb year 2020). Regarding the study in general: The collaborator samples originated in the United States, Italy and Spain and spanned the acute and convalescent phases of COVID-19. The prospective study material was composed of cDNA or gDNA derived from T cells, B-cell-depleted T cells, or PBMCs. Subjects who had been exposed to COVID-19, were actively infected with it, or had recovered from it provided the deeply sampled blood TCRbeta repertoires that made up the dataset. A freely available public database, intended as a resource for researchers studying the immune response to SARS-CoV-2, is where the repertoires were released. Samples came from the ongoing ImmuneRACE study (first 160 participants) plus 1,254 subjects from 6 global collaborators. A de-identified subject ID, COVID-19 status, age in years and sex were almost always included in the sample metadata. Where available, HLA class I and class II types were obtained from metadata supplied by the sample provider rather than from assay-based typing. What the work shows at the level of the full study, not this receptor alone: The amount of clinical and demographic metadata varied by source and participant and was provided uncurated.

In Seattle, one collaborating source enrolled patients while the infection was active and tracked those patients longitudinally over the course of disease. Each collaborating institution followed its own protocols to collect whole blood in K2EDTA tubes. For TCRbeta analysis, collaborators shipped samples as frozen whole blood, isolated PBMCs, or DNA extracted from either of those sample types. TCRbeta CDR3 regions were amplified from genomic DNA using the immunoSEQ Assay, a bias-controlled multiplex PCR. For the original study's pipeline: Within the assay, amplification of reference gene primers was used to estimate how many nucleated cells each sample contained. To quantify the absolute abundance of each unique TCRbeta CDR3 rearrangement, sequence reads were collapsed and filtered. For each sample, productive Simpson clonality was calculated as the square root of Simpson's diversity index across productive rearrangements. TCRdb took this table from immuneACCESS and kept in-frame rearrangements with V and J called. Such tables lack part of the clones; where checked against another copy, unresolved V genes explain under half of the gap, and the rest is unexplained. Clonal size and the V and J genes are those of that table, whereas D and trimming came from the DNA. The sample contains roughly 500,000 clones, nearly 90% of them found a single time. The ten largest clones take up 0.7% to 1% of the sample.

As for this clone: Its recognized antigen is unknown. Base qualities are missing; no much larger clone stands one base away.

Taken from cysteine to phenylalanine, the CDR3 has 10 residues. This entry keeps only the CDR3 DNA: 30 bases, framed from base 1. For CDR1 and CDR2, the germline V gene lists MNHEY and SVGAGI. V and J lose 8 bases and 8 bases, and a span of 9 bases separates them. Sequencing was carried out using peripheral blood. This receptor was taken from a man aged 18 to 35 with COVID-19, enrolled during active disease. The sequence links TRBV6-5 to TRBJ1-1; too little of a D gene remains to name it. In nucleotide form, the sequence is TGTGCCAGCTCGTCACTGGAAGCTTTCTTT. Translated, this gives CASSSLEAFF.